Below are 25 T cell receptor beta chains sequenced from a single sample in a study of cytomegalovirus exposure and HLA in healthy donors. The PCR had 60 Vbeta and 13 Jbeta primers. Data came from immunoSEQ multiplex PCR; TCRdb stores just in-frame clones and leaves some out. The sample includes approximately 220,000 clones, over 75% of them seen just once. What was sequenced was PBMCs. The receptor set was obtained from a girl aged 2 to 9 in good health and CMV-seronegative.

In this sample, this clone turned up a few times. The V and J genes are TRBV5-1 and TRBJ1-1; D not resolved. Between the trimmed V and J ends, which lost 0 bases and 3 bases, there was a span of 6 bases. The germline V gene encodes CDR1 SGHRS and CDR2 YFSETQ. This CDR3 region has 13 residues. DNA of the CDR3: TGCGCCAGCAGCTTGGAACTTTACACTGAAGCTTTCTTT. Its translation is CASSLELYTEAFF. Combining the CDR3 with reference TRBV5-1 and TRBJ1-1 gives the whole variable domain KAGVTQTPRYLIKTRGQQVTLSCSPISGHRSVSWYQQTPGQGLQFLFEYFSETQRNKGNFPGRFSGRQFSNSRSEMNVSTLELGDSALYLCASSLELYTEAFFGQGTRLTVV.

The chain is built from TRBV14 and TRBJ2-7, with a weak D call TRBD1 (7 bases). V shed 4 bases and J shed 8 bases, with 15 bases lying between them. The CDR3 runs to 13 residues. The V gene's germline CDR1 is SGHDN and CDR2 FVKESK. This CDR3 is CASSPGGTPQQYF. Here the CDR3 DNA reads TGTGCCAGCAGCCCAGGGGGGACTCCTCAGCAGTACTTC. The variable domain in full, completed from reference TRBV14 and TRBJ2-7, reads EAGVTQFPSHSVIEKGQTVTLRCDPISGHDNLYWYRRVMGKEIKFLLHFVKESKQDESGMPNNRFLAERTGGTYSTLKVQPAELEDSGVYFCASSPGGTPQQYFGPGTRLTVT.

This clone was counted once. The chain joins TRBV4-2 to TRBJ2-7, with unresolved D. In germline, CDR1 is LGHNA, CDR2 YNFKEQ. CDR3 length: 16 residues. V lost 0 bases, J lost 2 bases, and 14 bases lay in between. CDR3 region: CASSQEAWPPTYEQYF. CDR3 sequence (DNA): TGTGCCAGCAGCCAAGAAGCGTGGCCCCCAACCTACGAGCAGTACTTC.

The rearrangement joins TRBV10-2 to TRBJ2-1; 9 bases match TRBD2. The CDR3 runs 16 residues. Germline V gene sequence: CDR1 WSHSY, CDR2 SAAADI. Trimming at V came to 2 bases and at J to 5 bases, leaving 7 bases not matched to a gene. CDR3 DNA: TGCGCCAGCAGTGAGCAGATAGCGGGAGCGAACAATGAGCAGTTCTTC. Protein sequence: CASSEQIAGANNEQFF.

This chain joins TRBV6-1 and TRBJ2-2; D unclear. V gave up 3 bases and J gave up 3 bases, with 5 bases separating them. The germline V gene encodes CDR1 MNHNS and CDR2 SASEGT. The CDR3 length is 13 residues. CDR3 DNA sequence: TGTGCCAGCAGTGACCCATACACCGGGGAGCTGTTTTTT. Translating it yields CASSDPYTGELFF.

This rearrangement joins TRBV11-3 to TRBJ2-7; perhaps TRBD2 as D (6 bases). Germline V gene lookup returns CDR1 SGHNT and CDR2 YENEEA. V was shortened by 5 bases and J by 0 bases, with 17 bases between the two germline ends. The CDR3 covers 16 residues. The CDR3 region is CASSPEGRGLSYEQYF. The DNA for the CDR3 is TGTGCCAGCAGCCCAGAGGGGCGGGGCCTCTCCTACGAGCAGTACTTC.

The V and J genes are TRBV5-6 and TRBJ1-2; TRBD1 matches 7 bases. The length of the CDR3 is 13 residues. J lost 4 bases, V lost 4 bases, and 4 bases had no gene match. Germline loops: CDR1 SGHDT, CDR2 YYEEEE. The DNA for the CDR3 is TGTGCCAGCAGCCGGGGACAGTCCTATGGCTACACCTTC. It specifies CASSRGQSYGYTF.

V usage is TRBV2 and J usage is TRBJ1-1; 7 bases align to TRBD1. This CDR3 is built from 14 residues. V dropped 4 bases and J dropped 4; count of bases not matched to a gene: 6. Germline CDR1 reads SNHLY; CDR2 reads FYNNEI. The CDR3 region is CASSGQGEVTEAFF. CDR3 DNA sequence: TGTGCCAGCAGTGGACAGGGAGAGGTCACTGAAGCTTTCTTT.

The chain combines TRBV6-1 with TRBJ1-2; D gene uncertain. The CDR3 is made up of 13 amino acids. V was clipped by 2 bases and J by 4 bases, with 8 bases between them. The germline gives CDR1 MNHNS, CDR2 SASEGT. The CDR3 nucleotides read TGTGCCAGCAGTGAACCGGGGTTCTATGGCTACACCTTC. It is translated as CASSEPGFYGYTF.

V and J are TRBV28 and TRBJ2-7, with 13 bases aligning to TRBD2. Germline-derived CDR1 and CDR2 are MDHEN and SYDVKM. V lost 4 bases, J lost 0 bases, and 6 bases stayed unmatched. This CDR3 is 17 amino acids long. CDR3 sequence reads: CASSSGLAGTFSYEQYF. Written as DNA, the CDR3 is TGTGCCAGCAGTTCGGGACTAGCGGGAACATTCTCCTACGAGCAGTACTTC.

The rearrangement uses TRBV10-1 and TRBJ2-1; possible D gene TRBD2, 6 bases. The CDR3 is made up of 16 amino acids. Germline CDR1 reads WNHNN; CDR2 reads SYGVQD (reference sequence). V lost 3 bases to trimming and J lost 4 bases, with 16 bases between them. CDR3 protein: CASSEVLTSLYNEQFF. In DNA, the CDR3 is TGCGCCAGCAGTGAAGTTTTAACTAGCCTTTACAATGAGCAGTTCTTC.

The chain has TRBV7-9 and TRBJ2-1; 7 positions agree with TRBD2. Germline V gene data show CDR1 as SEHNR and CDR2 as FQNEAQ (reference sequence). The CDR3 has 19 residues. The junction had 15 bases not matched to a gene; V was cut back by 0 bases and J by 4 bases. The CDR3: CASSLAIGYLAGTYNEQFF. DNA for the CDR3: TGTGCCAGCAGCTTAGCTATTGGGTATTTAGCGGGTACTTACAATGAGCAGTTCTTC.

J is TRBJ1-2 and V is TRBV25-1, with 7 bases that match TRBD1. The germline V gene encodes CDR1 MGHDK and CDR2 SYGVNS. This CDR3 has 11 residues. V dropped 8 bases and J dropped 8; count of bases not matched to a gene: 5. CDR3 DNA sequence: TGTGCCAGCGCAGGGGGAGGAGGCTACACCTTC. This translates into CASAGGGGYTF.

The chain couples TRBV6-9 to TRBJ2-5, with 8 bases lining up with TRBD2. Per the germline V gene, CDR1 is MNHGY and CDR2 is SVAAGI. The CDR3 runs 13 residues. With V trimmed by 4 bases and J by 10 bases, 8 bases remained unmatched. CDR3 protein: CASSFPGGGNQYF. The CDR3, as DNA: TGTGCCAGCAGTTTCCCCGGGGGGGGGAACCAGTACTTC.

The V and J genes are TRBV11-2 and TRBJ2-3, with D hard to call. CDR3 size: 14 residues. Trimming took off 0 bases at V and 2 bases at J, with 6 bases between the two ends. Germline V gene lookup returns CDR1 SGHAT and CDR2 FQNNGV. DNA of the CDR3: TGTGCCAGCAGCTTAGATGTCCACACAGATACGCAGTATTTT. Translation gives CASSLDVHTDTQYF. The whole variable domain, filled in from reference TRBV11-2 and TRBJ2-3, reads EAGVAQSPRYKIIEKRQSVAFWCNPISGHATLYWYQQILGQGPKLLIQFQNNGVVDDSQLPKDRFSAERLKGVDSTLKIQPAKLEDSAVYLCASSLDVHTDTQYFGPGTRLTVL.

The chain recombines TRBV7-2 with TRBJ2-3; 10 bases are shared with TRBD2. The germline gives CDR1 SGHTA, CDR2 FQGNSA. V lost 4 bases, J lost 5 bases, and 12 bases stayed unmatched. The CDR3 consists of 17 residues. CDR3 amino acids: CASSWGPAGGPGDTQYF. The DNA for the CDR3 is TGTGCCAGCAGCTGGGGCCCAGCGGGGGGGCCAGGAGATACGCAGTATTTT.

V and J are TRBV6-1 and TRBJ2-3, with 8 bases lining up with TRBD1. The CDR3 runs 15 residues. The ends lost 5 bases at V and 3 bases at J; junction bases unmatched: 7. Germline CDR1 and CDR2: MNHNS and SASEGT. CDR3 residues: CASSPRDRRTDTQYF. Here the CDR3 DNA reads TGTGCCAGCAGTCCCCGGGACAGGCGGACAGATACGCAGTATTTT.

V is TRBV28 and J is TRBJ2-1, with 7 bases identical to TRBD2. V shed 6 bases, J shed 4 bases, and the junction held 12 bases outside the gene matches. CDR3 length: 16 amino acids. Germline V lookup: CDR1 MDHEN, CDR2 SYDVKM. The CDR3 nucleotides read TGTGCCAGCAGCCCCCCCGGACTAGGCCCATACAATGAGCAGTTCTTC. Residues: CASSPPGLGPYNEQFF.

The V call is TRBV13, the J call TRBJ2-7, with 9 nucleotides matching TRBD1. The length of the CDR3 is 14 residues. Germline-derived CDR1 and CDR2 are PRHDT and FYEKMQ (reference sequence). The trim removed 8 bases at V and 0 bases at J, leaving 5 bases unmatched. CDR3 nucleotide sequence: TGTGCCAGCGGTGGGGGACAGGGCTCCTACGAGCAGTACTTC. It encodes CASGGGQGSYEQYF.

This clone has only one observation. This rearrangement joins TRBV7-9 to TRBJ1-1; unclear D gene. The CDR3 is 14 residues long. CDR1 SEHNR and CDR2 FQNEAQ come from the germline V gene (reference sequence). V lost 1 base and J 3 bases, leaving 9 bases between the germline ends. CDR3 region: CASSLGAAYTEAFF. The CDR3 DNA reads TGTGCCAGCAGCTTAGGCGCTGCGTACACTGAAGCTTTCTTT.

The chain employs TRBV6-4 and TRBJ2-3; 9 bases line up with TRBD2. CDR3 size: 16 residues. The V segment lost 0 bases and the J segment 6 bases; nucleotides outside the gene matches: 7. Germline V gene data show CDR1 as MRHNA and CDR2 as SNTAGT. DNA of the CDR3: TGTGCCAGCAGTGACTCTAGCGGGGGTCCGGGGGATACGCAGTATTTT. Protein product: CASSDSSGGPGDTQYF.

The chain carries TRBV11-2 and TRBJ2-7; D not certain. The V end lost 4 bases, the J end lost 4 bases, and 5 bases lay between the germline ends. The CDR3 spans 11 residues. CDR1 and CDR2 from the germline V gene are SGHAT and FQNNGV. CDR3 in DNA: TGTGCCAGCAGCTCCGAGTACGAGCAGTACTTC. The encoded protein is CASSSEYEQYF.

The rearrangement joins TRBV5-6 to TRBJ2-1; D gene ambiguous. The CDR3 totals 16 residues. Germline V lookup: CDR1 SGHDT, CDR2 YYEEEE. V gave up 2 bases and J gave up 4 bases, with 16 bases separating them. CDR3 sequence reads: CASSFEHQVGYNEQFF. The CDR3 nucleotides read TGTGCCAGCAGCTTCGAACATCAGGTTGGATACAATGAGCAGTTCTTC.

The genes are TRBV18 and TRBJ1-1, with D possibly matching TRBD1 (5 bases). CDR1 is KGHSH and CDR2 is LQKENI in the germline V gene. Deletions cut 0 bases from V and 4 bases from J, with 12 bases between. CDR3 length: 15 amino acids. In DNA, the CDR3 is TGTGCCAGCTCACCACCGGGGGGAGTAATCACTGAAGCTTTCTTT. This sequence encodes CASSPPGGVITEAFF. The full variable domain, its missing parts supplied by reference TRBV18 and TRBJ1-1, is NAGVMQNPRHLVRRRGQEARLRCSPMKGHSHVYWYRQLPEEGLKFMVYLQKENIIDESGMPKERFSAEFPKEGPSILRIQQVVRGDSAAYFCASSPPGGVITEAFFGQGTRLTVV.

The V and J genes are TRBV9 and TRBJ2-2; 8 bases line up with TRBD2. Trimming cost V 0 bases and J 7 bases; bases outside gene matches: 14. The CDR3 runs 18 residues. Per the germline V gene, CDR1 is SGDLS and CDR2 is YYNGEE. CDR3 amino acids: CASSVAAWLTGGSGELFF. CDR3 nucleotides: TGTGCCAGCAGCGTAGCCGCATGGTTGACGGGGGGGAGCGGGGAGCTGTTTTTT.